Given below is one T cell receptor beta chain in context. Different DNA sequences within this sample yield the same CDR3. J lost 2 bases, V lost 3 bases, and 1 base had no gene match. Per the germline V gene, CDR1 is LNHDA and CDR2 is SQIVND (reference sequence). The CDR3 contains 13 residues. In the source study's methods: Estimated nucleated cell counts came from reference gene primer amplification. Sequenced by immunoSEQ multiplex PCR; TCRdb stores in-frame clones only, minus some. Clonal size and the V and J genes are those of that table, whereas D and trimming came from the DNA. The sample has over 200,000 clones; roughly 80% are singletons. The source of the sample is a study of blood T cell repertoires in COVID-19. Study in general: Sites in the United States, Italy and Spain provided acute and convalescent COVID-19 samples. The analysed material was cDNA or gDNA that came from T cells, B-cell-depleted T cells, or PBMCs.

The sample consisted of peripheral blood. This chain joins TRBV19 and TRBJ2-7; 7 nucleotides agree with TRBD1. The TCR comes from a human donor in a cohort sampled during active COVID-19. CDR3 DNA sequence: TGTGCCAGTAGTATCGGGACAGCCTACGAGCAGTACTTC. Encoded protein: CASSIGTAYEQYF.